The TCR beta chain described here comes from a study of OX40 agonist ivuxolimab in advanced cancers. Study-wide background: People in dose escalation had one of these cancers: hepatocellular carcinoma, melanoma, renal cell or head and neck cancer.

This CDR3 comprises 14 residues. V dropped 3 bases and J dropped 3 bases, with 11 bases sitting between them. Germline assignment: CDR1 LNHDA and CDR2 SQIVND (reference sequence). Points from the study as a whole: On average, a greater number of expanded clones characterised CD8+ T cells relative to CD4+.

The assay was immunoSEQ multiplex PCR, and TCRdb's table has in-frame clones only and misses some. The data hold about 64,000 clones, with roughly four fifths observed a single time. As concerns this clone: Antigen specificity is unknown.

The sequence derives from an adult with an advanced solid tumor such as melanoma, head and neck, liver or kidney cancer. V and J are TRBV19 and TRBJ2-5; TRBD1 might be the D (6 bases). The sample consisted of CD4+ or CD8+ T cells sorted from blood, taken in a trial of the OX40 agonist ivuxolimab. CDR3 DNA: TGTGCCAGTAGTATGTCAGGGGTGAAAGAGACCCAGTACTTC. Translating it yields CASSMSGVKETQYF.